This T cell receptor (beta chain) was found in a study of stem cell transplantation in POMP-related autoinflammatory disease. On the study more broadly: Defective thymoproteasomes were hypothesized to impair CD8+ T-cell positive selection. Neutrophil and platelet engraftment from the graft donor was 100% through one year after transplant. Before transplant, CD4+ T cells skewed naive and CD8+ proportions were low.

Sequencing was performed with immunoSEQ multiplex PCR; in TCRdb, only in-frame clones are kept and a portion is missing. The sample consists of roughly 68,000 clones, roughly 90% of them appearing once. PRAID featured immunodeficiency plus autoinflammation. Trimming left V 0 bases short and J 4 bases short, with 7 bases between. Per the germline V gene, CDR1 is SGHRS and CDR2 is YFSETQ. This CDR3 spans 14 amino acids. The source of this sequence is a human patient with POMP-related autoinflammation and immune dysregulation (PRAID). Certain T cells may be donor cells from the graft. Sample: CD4+ T cells from PBMCs, taken after stem cell transplantation. The chain recombines TRBV5-1 with TRBJ1-4; no clear D gene. The DNA for the CDR3 is TGCGCCAGCAGCTTGGTAGGGAGTAATGAAAAACTGTTTTTT. Amino acids: CASSLVGSNEKLFF. The full variable domain, completed using reference TRBV5-1 and TRBJ1-4, is KAGVTQTPRYLIKTRGQQVTLSCSPISGHRSVSWYQQTPGQGLQFLFEYFSETQRNKGNFPGRFSGRQFSNSRSEMNVSTLELGDSALYLCASSLVGSNEKLFFGSGTQLSVL.